These 13 T cell receptor beta chains were all obtained from the same sample, sequenced in a study of T cells in women clearing cervical HPV infection. Method: immunoSEQ multiplex PCR; TCRdb's copy keeps in-frame clones and lacks some. This sample's clone table lists 14,000 or so clones. The sample taken for sequencing was blood buffy coat. The receptor set was obtained from a woman between 18 and 75 years old with a cervical HPV16 infection that either progressed to CIN3+ or cleared (not recorded which).

As for this clone: The read is 3 residues too short to cover the CDR3 end, so that end is filled in from the germline J gene. The chain couples TRBV20-1 to TRBJ2-1, with TRBD2 matching 10 bases. V was clipped by 1 base and J by 2 bases; unmatched bases: 5. The germline gives CDR1 DFQATT, CDR2 SNEGSKA (reference sequence). CDR3 length: 16 amino acids. The sequenced CDR3 bases are TGCAGTGCTAGAGGGACTAGCGGCGACGCCTACAATGAG. This encodes CSARGTSGDAYNE. In full, the CDR3 reads CSARGTSGDAYNEQFF.

Turning to this clone: With the read ending 3 residues before the CDR3 end, the germline J gene is used to fill in that end. This chain connects TRBV29-1 to TRBJ2-1; 8 bases line up with TRBD1. V lost 5 bases to trimming and J lost 9 bases; unmatched junction nucleotides: 9. The CDR3 is 13 residues long. The germline CDR1 and CDR2 sequences are SQVTM and ANQGSEA. Here the CDR3 reads CSVNQQGEGEQFF. Incomplete CDR3 DNA: TGCAGCGTTAATCAACAGGGGGAAGGTGAG.

To note about this clone: The read comes to an end 3 residues before the CDR3 does, leaving the germline J gene to fill in the end. V and J are TRBV19 and TRBJ2-5; D is uncertain. Germline-derived CDR1 and CDR2 are LNHDA and SQIVND (reference sequence). Trimming took 0 bases from V and 2 from J, leaving 10 bases between them. This CDR3 region has 15 residues. The sequenced part of the CDR3 DNA is TGTGCCAGTAGTATAGAGGGCCGGAGACAAGAGACC. Translated, it gives CASSIEGRRQET. The entire CDR3 reads CASSIEGRRQETQYF.

The covered CDR3 bases are TGCAGCGTTGACAGGGAGGCACGCGGT. The encoded protein is CSVDREARG. Given in full, the CDR3 is CSVDREARGQYF. The chain carries TRBV29-1 and TRBJ2-4; D is perhaps TRBD2 (6 bases). The read gets to within 3 residues of the CDR3 end, and the germline J gene fills in the rest. The CDR3 contains 12 residues. The germline gives CDR1 SQVTM, CDR2 ANQGSEA. Full variable domain (remainder filled in from reference TRBV29-1 and TRBJ2-4): SAVISQKPSRDICQRGTSLTIQCQVDSQVTMMFWYRQQPGQSLTLIATANQGSEATYESGFVIDKFPISRPNLTFSTLTVSNMSPEDSSIYLCSVDREARGQYFGAGTRLSVL.

Points on this clone: The CDR3 is cut off 3 residues early in the read; its end comes from the germline J gene. The chain links TRBV10-1 to TRBJ1-6; TRBD1 matches 8 bases. The germline V gene encodes CDR1 WNHNN and CDR2 SYGVQD (reference sequence). The V segment lost 10 bases and the J segment 5 bases; nucleotides outside the gene matches: 4. This CDR3 is 13 amino acids long. The DNA read from the CDR3 is TGCGCCATGGGGACAGGCGATAATTCACCC. This gives the protein CAMGTGDNSP. The entire CDR3 protein is CAMGTGDNSPLHF.

The CDR3 region is CASSWGQRDGQYF. The covered CDR3 bases are TGTGCCAGCAGCTGGGGACAGCGTGATGGT. The chain has TRBV7-2 and TRBJ2-4; 7 positions agree with TRBD1. From the germline J gene comes the end of the CDR3, since the read stops 3 residues before it. This CDR3 has 13 amino acids. Germline V gene lookup returns CDR1 SGHTA and CDR2 FQGNSA.

CDR3: CSAVGVVPGNTIYF. The part of the CDR3 DNA that was read is TGCAGCGCCGTCGGGGTAGTCCCTGGAAACACC. The V and J genes are TRBV29-1 and TRBJ1-3; D is unresolved. Read data end 3 residues before the CDR3 end; the end is taken from the germline J gene. Germline values: CDR1 SQVTM, CDR2 ANQGSEA. V was clipped by 7 bases and J by 2 bases, with 15 bases between them. The CDR3 length is 14 residues.

A remark on this clone: The read finishes 3 residues shy of the CDR3 end, and the germline J gene is used to complete it. The chain recombines TRBV20-1 with TRBJ2-5; 9 nucleotides match TRBD2. Trimming cost V 3 bases and J 4 bases; bases outside gene matches: 9. Per the germline V gene, CDR1 is DFQATT and CDR2 is SNEGSKA (reference sequence). The CDR3 length is 15 residues. CDR3 DNA (partial): TGCAGTGCTAGTCTAGCGGGAACTCGGGGAGAGACC. Its translation is CSASLAGTRGET. The CDR3 as a whole reads CSASLAGTRGETQYF.

The CDR3 protein is CAIMSGQGRGSSYEQYF. The covered CDR3 bases are TGTGCCATCATGTCGGGACAGGGTAGGGGTAGCTCCTACGAG. The chain is built from TRBV10-3 and TRBJ2-7, with 9 nucleotides matching TRBD1. The read is 3 residues too short to cover the CDR3 end, so that end is filled in from the germline J gene. The junction had 13 bases not matched to a gene; V was cut back by 7 bases and J by 0 bases. The CDR3 has 17 residues. In germline, CDR1 is ENHRY, CDR2 SYGVKD.

CDR3 bases read: TGCAGTGCTAGGATCGGACTAGTTTTC. It specifies CSARIGLVF. Given in full, the CDR3 is CSARIGLVFYTF. The genes are TRBV20-1 and TRBJ1-2, with no clear D. The read ends 3 residues early relative to the CDR3; the germline J gene fills the gap. This CDR3 spans 12 amino acids. In germline, CDR1 is DFQATT, CDR2 SNEGSKA (reference sequence).

Comment on this clone: With the read ending 3 residues before the CDR3 end, the germline J gene is used to fill in that end. The chain joins TRBV11-2 to TRBJ1-2; TRBD1 aligns across 7 bases. Germline assignment: CDR1 SGHAT and CDR2 FQNNGV. There are 14 residues in the CDR3. The CDR3 is CASTLDRAKAGYTF. CDR3 bases read: TGTGCCAGCACCCTTGACAGGGCCAAGGCCGGC.

Note on this clone: Read data end 3 residues before the CDR3 end; the end is taken from the germline J gene. This chain joins TRBV20-1 and TRBJ1-1, with 7 positions matching TRBD1. This CDR3 is built from 12 residues. Germline CDR1 reads DFQATT; CDR2 reads SNEGSKA (reference sequence). The CDR3 is CSARQGVSEAFF. The CDR3 DNA, read in part, is TGCAGTGCTAGACAGGGGGTCTCGGAA.

On this clone itself: From the germline J gene comes the end of the CDR3, since the read stops 3 residues before it. This rearrangement joins TRBV6-2 or TRBV6-3 to TRBJ1-2; D is possibly TRBD1 (6 bases). Trimming removed 5 bases at V and 5 bases at J, with 15 bases between. Per germline, CDR1 MNHEY and CDR2 SVGEGT. This CDR3 has 14 amino acids. The CDR3 protein is CASSGSGTTYGYTF. The CDR3 DNA, read in part, is TGTGCCAGCAGTGGCTCCGGGACAACGTATGGC.